In its sample, the clone carrying this T cell receptor beta chain was seen many times. The antigen is not known. The CDR3 has 16 residues. Germline lookup yields CDR1 SGHKS and CDR2 YYEKEE (reference sequence). J was trimmed by 4 bases and V by 0 bases; bases with no gene match: 6. Preparation of the TCRbeta library used unique molecular identifiers. One entry per CDR3 protein, called by TCRdb with MiXCR from the PCR reads. The table records some 600,000 distinct CDR3 sequences, 13% of them present only once. This sample is part of a study of T-cell reconstitution after alpha-beta-depleted transplantation in children. General study points: A year had passed since transplant, and T-cell counts and diversity by then came mostly from newly produced T cells. Day-60 TCRbeta diversity that was high in some patients was derived from surviving recipient T cells and thymic progenitors. Reports say that about two months after transplant, the alpha-beta T cells came out of several hundred graft clones that had expanded.

The material sequenced was PBMCs, mostly from graft donor cells, taken 360 days after TCRalphabeta/CD19-depleted stem cell transplant. The chain is built from TRBV5-5 and TRBJ2-2; TRBD2 matches at 7 bases. The sequence derives from a male patient aged 10-17 years who had a stem cell transplant for acute myeloid leukemia, so the T cells may come from the graft donor. CDR3 sequence reads: CASSLALRLATGELFF. The CDR3 nucleotides are TGTGCCAGCAGCTTGGCGTTGAGACTAGCCACCGGGGAGCTGTTTTTT.